This record covers a single T cell receptor (beta chain). Its antigen remains unidentified. One base away there is no much larger clone; base qualities are not given. This sample is part of a study of blood T cell repertoires in COVID-19 (dated by TCRdb to about 2020). Some background on the complete study: The collaborator samples originated in the United States, Italy and Spain and spanned the acute and convalescent phases of COVID-19. A de-identified subject ID, COVID-19 status, age in years and sex were almost always included in the sample metadata. The material from the prospective study consisted of cDNA or gDNA derived from T cells, B-cell-depleted T cells, or PBMCs. The samples were drawn from two sources: the first 160 participants of the ongoing ImmuneRACE study, and 1,200 or so subjects contributed by 6 global collaborators. The dataset comprised deeply sampled blood TCRbeta repertoires from subjects exposed to, actively infected with, or recovered from COVID-19. The repertoires were made available in a free public database intended to serve as a resource for research on the immune response to SARS-CoV-2. HLA class I and class II types, where available, came from metadata supplied by the sample provider rather than from assay-based typing. What the work shows at the level of the full study, not this receptor alone: The quantity of clinical and demographic metadata differed by source and by participant and was supplied without curation.

Whole blood was collected in K2EDTA tubes by collaborating institutions according to the institutions' own protocols. For TCRbeta analysis, collaborators shipped samples as frozen whole blood, isolated PBMCs, or DNA extracted from either of those sample types. TCRbeta CDR3 regions were amplified from genomic DNA using the immunoSEQ Assay, a bias-controlled multiplex PCR. The authors' analysis ran thus. The number of nucleated cells in each sample was estimated by amplification of reference gene primers within the assay. To quantify the absolute abundance of each unique TCRbeta CDR3 rearrangement, sequence reads were collapsed and filtered. For each sample, productive Simpson clonality was calculated as the square root of Simpson's diversity index over productive rearrangements. The clones in this table, taken by TCRdb from immuneACCESS, are in-frame only. Not every clone is retained; where verified, under half of the shortfall comes from an unresolved V gene, and the cause of the rest is unknown. D and trimming come from the DNA, and the V and J calls and clone size come from that table. In all, the sample holds tens of thousands of clones, and 65% to 85% of those were seen once. 35% to 45% of the sample is held by the ten biggest clonotypes.

The CDR3 numbers 14 residues from cysteine through phenylalanine. Only the CDR3 DNA is retained, 42 bases long and in frame from the first base. CDR1 and CDR2 (WNHNN, SYGVQD) derive from the germline V gene (reference sequence). Clipping removes 6 bases from V and 4 bases from J, with 5 as the unmatched junction base count. Specimen: peripheral blood. The sequence is built from TRBV10-1 and TRBJ2-1; 8 middle bases align to TRBD1. The clonotype originates from an elderly woman with active or convalescent COVID-19. The DNA sequence reads TGCGCCAGCAGCCCCGGGACAGGTTACAATGAGCAGTTCTTC. This translates into CASSPGTGYNEQFF.